One and the same sample provided the 16 T cell receptor beta chains below, sequenced in a study of identical twins (dated by TCRdb to the mid-2010s). Libraries came from 5' RACE. TCRdb shows the sequencer as Illumina HiSeq 2000. TCRdb trimmed the raw reads at Q25, called clones with MiXCR and kept productive beta chains. When rows share a CDR3 protein, they turn into one entry using the most common DNA and genes. The sample table contains some 730,000 distinct CDR3 sequences; only one count was recorded for over 15% of them. Under 15% of the sample belongs to the ten largest clones. The sample was also linked to a second study, of T cells expressing NK-cell markers.

Sequencing used PBMCs. The receptors come from a woman aged 18-29 years in good health.

This chain connects TRBV2 to TRBJ2-1, with 10 bases matching TRBD2. The CDR3 contains 15 residues. CDR1 and CDR2 (germline): SNHLY, FYNNEI. Trimming took 6 bases from V and 5 from J; bases not matched to a gene: 7. CDR3 nucleotides: TGTGCCAGCAGCGACGAGCTAGCGGGGGACAATGAGCAGTTCTTC. This gives the protein CASSDELAGDNEQFF. The full variable domain, rest sourced from reference TRBV2 and TRBJ2-1, is EPEVTQTPSHQVTQMGQEVILRCVPISNHLYFYWYRQILGQKVEFLVSFYNNEISEKSEIFDDQFSVERPDGSNFTLKIRSTKLEDSAMYFCASSDELAGDNEQFFGPGTRLTVL.

The chain has TRBV7-8 and TRBJ2-3; tentatively, D is TRBD1 (6 bases). This CDR3 is 17 amino acids long. The germline V gene encodes CDR1 SGHVS and CDR2 FQNEAQ. V shed 5 bases and J shed 4 bases, with 22 bases lying between them. This CDR3 is CASSIGQPCRPPDTQYF. DNA of the CDR3: TGTGCCAGCAGCATTGGACAGCCATGTCGTCCCCCAGATACGCAGTATTTT.

V gene TRBV9 combines with J gene TRBJ2-5, with TRBD2 matching over 14 bases. The ends lost 4 bases at V and 4 bases at J; junction bases unmatched: 9. This CDR3 contains 17 residues. CDR1 is SGDLS, CDR2 YYNGEE, per germline. The CDR3 DNA reads TGTGCCAGCAGCCCTAAGACTAGCGGGAGGGCCGGAGAGACCCAGTACTTC. Residues: CASSPKTSGRAGETQYF.

This clonotype was counted a few times. CDR3 amino acids: CARNRHQGETQYF. The CDR3, as DNA: TGTGCCAGGAACCGACATCAGGGGGAGACCCAGTACTTC. The chain joins TRBV2 to TRBJ2-5; weak D call: TRBD1 (6 bases). Trimming removed 9 bases from V and 5 bases from J, with 16 bases in between. CDR3 length: 13 residues. Looked up from germline, CDR1 is SNHLY and CDR2 is FYNNEI.

CDR3 DNA sequence: TGTGCCAGCAGCCAACGTCAACTAGGGGGCTCCTACAATGAGCAGTTCTTC. It is translated as CASSQRQLGGSYNEQFF. V is TRBV4-2 and J is TRBJ2-1, with D possibly being TRBD1 (6 bases). This CDR3 spans 17 amino acids. V lost 2 bases and J lost 0, with 14 bases in between. Germline CDR1 LGHNA, CDR2 YNFKEQ.

The chain has TRBV10-1 and TRBJ2-1; a possible D gene is TRBD2 (7 bases). The CDR3 contains 14 residues. Per germline, CDR1 WNHNN and CDR2 SYGVQD (reference sequence). The V and J ends lost 5 bases and 4 bases respectively, with 12 bases between them. CDR3 in amino acids: CASSRGATYNEQFF. In DNA form, the CDR3 reads TGCGCCAGCAGTCGGGGGGCCACATACAATGAGCAGTTCTTC.

This clonotype turned up a few times. DNA for the CDR3: TGCGCCAGCAGTGAGTCCATCGGGACAGGGGGCGAAAAACTGTTTTTT. The encoded protein is CASSESIGTGGEKLFF. The V gene is TRBV10-1, the J gene TRBJ1-4; 12 bases line up with TRBD1. The V and J ends lost 0 bases and 8 bases, in that order; junction bases with no gene match: 4. The germline gives CDR1 WNHNN, CDR2 SYGVQD (reference sequence). The CDR3 is 16 amino acids.

This clonotype has only a few counts. This rearrangement joins TRBV27 to TRBJ1-6; 9 bases align to TRBD1. Germline CDR1 and CDR2: MNHEY and SMNVEV (reference sequence). Losses at the gene ends were 6 bases for V and 7 bases for J; bases not matched to a gene: 7. CDR3 length: 15 residues. The CDR3 spells CASRDSGTGNSPLHF. The CDR3 nucleotides read TGTGCCAGCAGGGACTCCGGGACAGGGAATTCACCCCTCCACTTT.

This chain uses TRBV5-1 with TRBJ1-1; 9 bases align to TRBD1. Looked up from germline, CDR1 is SGHRS and CDR2 is YFSETQ. J lost 9 bases, V lost 3 bases, and 6 bases had no gene match. The CDR3 runs 13 residues. The CDR3 DNA reads as TGCGCCAGCAGCTCCCAGGGACAGGGAAAAGCTTTCTTT. Protein: CASSSQGQGKAFF.

This chain joins TRBV7-2 and TRBJ2-3; possible D gene TRBD1, 6 bases. Germline V gene data show CDR1 as SGHTA and CDR2 as FQGNSA. The CDR3 is 17 residues long. The ends were cut back, 1 base at V and 4 bases at J, with 18 bases in the middle. CDR3 coding DNA: TGTGCCAGCAGCTTAGACCCTCTCAGGGGTTCGGCAGATACGCAGTATTTT. Amino acids: CASSLDPLRGSADTQYF. The variable domain in full, completed from reference TRBV7-2 and TRBJ2-3, reads GAGVSQSPSNKVTEKGKDVELRCDPISGHTALYWYRQSLGQGLEFLIYFQGNSAPDKSGLPSDRFSAERTGGSVSTLTIQRTQQEDSAVYLCASSLDPLRGSADTQYFGPGTRLTVL.

A single count supports this clonotype. The chain uses TRBV7-9 and TRBJ2-5, with no clear D. This CDR3 is built from 13 residues. The germline V gene has CDR1 SEHNR and CDR2 FQNEAQ (reference sequence). Trimming pared 7 bases from V and 4 bases from J, leaving 13 bases between. CDR3 nucleotides: TGTGCCAGCACGGCAGGCTCATCAGAGACCCAGTACTTC. Its translation: CASTAGSSETQYF.

This chain links TRBV18 with TRBJ2-2; D remains unclear. V was pared by 1 base and J by 10 bases, with 10 bases between. CDR1 and CDR2 from the germline V gene are KGHSH and LQKENI. This CDR3 is 13 amino acids long. CDR3 amino acids: CASSPLSAAELFF. As DNA, the CDR3 is TGTGCCAGCTCACCACTTTCCGCGGCGGAGCTGTTTTTT.

The chain couples TRBV18 to TRBJ2-1; TRBD2 matches 9 bases. With V trimmed by 1 base and J by 5 bases, 3 bases remained unmatched. The germline V gene has CDR1 KGHSH and CDR2 LQKENI. CDR3 size: 15 residues. The CDR3 DNA is TGTGCCAGCTCACCACTAGCGGGAGTAAACAATGAGCAGTTCTTC. As protein: CASSPLAGVNNEQFF. The whole variable domain, remainder taken from reference TRBV18 and TRBJ2-1, is NAGVMQNPRHLVRRRGQEARLRCSPMKGHSHVYWYRQLPEEGLKFMVYLQKENIIDESGMPKERFSAEFPKEGPSILRIQQVVRGDSAAYFCASSPLAGVNNEQFFGPGTRLTVL.

The V gene is TRBV20-1, the J gene TRBJ2-1; 8 bases align to TRBD1. Per germline, CDR1 DFQATT and CDR2 SNEGSKA (reference sequence). CDR3 length: 13 residues. Trimming at V came to 5 bases and at J to 7 bases, leaving 7 bases not matched to a gene. The CDR3 reads CSAPGQGWNEQFF. The CDR3 DNA reads as TGCAGTGCTCCAGGACAGGGATGGAATGAGCAGTTCTTC.

This clonotype occurred a few times. The chain couples TRBV11-2 to TRBJ1-2; perhaps TRBD1 as D (6 bases). The CDR3 is made up of 14 amino acids. V lost 3 bases, J lost 3 bases, and 11 bases lay in between. The germline V gene encodes CDR1 SGHAT and CDR2 FQNNGV. This chain's CDR3 is CASSFGQGHYGYTF. CDR3 nucleotides: TGTGCCAGCAGCTTCGGGCAGGGGCACTATGGCTACACCTTC.

The genes are TRBV30 and TRBJ2-4, with a tentative D call TRBD2 (5 bases). CDR3 length: 13 amino acids. Germline assignment: CDR1 GTSNPN and CDR2 SVGIG (reference sequence). V lost 5 bases to trimming and J lost 3 bases, with 11 bases between them. The CDR3 DNA is TGTGCCTGGGGAAGGGAGATCAAAAACATTCAGTACTTC. Encoded protein: CAWGREIKNIQYF. Based on the CDR3 plus reference TRBV30 and TRBJ2-4, the full variable domain is SQTIHQWPATLVQPVGSPLSLECTVEGTSNPNLYWYRQAAGRGLQLLFYSVGIGQISSEVPQNLSASRPQDRQFILSSKKLLLSDSGFYLCAWGREIKNIQYFGAGTRLSVL.